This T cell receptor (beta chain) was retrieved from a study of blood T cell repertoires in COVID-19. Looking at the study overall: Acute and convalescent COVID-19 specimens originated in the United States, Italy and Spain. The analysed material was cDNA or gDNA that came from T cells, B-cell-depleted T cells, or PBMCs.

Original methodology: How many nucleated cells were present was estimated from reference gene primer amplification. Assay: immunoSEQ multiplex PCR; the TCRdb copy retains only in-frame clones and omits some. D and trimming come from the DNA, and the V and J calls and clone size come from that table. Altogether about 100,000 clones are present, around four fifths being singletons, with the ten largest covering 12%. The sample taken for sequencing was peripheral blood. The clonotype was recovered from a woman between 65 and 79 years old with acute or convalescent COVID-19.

The CDR3 protein is CASSDRGRGSPLHF. As DNA, the CDR3 is TGTGCCAGCAGCGACAGGGGGCGAGGCTCACCCCTCCACTTT. The chain uses TRBV6-5 and TRBJ1-6; 10 nucleotides line up with TRBD1. The CDR3 is 14 amino acids. The J segment lost 10 bases and the V segment lost 6 bases, leaving 6 bases of the junction unmatched. Germline CDR1 and CDR2: MNHEY and SVGAGI.